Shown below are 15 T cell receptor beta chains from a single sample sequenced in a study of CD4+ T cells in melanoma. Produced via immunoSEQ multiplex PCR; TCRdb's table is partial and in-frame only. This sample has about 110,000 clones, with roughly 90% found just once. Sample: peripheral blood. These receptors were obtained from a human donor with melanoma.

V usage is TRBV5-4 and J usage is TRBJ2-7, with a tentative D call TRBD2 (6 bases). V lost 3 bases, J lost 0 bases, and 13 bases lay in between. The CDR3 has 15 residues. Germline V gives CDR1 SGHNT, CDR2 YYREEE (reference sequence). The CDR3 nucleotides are TGTGCCAGCAGCTCCCAAGGACTACACTCCTACGAGCAGTACTTC. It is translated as CASSSQGLHSYEQYF.

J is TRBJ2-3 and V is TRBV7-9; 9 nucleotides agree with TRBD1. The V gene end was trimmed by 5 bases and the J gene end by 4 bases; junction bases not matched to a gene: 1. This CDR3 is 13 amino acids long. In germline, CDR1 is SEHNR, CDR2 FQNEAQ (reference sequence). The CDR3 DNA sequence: TGTGCCAGCAGCACAGGGGGCGCAGATACGCAGTATTTT. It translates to CASSTGGADTQYF.

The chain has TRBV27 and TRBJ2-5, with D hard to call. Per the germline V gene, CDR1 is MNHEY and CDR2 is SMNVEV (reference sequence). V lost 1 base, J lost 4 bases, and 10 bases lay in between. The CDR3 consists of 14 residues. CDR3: CASSLLSLGETQYF. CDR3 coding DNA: TGTGCCAGCAGTTTATTATCCCTGGGAGAGACCCAGTACTTC.

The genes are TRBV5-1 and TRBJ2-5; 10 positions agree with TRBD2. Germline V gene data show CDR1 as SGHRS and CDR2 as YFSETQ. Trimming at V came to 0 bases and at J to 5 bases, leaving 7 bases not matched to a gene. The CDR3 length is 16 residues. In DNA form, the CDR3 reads TGCGCCAGCAGCTTGGTACAGCGGGAGGGGAGGGAGACCCAGTACTTC. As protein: CASSLVQREGRETQYF.

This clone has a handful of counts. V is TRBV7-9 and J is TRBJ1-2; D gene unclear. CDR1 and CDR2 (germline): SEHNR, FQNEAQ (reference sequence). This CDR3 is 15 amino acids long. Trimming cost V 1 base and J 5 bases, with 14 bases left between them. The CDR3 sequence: CASSLDVLQRYGYTF. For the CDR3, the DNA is TGTGCCAGCAGCTTAGACGTCCTCCAGAGGTATGGCTACACCTTC.

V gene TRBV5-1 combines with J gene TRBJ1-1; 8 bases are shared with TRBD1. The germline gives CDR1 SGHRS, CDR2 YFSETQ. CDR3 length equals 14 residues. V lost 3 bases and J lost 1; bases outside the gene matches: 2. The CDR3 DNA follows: TGCGCCAGCAGCTGGGGACAGGCGAACACTGAAGCTTTCTTT. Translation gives CASSWGQANTEAFF. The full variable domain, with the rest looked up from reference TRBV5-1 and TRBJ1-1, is KAGVTQTPRYLIKTRGQQVTLSCSPISGHRSVSWYQQTPGQGLQFLFEYFSETQRNKGNFPGRFSGRQFSNSRSEMNVSTLELGDSALYLCASSWGQANTEAFFGQGTRLTVV.

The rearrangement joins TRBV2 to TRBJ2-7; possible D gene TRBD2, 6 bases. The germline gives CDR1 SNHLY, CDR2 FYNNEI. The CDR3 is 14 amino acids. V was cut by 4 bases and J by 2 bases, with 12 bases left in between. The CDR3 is CASSVRDGTYEQYF. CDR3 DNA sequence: TGTGCCAGCAGTGTGCGGGACGGAACCTACGAGCAGTACTTC.

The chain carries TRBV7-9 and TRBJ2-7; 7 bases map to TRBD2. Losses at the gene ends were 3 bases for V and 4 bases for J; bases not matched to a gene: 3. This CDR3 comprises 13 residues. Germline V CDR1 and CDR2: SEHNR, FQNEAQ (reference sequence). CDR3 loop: CASSFGRSYEQYF. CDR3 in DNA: TGTGCCAGCAGCTTCGGGAGGTCTTACGAGCAGTACTTC.

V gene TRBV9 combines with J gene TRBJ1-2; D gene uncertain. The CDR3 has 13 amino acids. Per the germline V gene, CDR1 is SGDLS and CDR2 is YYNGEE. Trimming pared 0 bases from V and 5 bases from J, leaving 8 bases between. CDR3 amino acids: CASSVDLSYGYTF. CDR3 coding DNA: TGTGCCAGCAGCGTAGATTTGTCATATGGCTACACCTTC.

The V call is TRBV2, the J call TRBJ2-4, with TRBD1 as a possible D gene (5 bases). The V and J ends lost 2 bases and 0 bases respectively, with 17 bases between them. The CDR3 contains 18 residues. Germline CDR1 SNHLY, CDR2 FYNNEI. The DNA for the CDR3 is TGTGCCAGCAGTGAAAGACAGAGCACAGTCCTAGCCAAAAACATTCAGTACTTC. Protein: CASSERQSTVLAKNIQYF.

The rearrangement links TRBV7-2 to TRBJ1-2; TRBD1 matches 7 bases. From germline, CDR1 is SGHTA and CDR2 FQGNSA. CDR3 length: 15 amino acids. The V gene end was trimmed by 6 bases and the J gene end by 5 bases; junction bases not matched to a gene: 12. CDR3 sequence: CASRRPGQSLYGYTF. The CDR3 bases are TGTGCCAGCAGACGACCGGGACAGTCCCTGTATGGCTACACCTTC.

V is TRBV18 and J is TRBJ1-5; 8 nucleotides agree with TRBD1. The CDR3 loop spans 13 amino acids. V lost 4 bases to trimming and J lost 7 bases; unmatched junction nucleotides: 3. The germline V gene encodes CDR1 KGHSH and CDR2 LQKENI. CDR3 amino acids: CASSQDRVQPQHF. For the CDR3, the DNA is TGTGCCAGCTCACAGGACAGGGTACAGCCCCAGCATTTT.

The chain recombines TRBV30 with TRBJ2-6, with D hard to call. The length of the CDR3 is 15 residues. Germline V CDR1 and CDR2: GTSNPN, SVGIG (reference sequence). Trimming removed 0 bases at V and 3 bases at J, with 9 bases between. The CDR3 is CAWSVRLGGANVLTF. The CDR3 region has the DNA TGTGCCTGGAGTGTACGACTCGGTGGGGCCAACGTCCTGACTTTC. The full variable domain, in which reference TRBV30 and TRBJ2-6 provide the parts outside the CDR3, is SQTIHQWPATLVQPVGSPLSLECTVEGTSNPNLYWYRQAAGRGLQLLFYSVGIGQISSEVPQNLSASRPQDRQFILSSKKLLLSDSGFYLCAWSVRLGGANVLTFGAGSRLTVL.

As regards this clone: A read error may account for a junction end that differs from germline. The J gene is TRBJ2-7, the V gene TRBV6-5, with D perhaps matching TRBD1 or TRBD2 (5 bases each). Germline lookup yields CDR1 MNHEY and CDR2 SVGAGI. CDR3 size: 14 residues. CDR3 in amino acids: CTSSTGRQPYEQYF. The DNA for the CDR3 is TGTACCAGCAGTACGGGACGGCAGCCCTACGAGCAGTACTTC.

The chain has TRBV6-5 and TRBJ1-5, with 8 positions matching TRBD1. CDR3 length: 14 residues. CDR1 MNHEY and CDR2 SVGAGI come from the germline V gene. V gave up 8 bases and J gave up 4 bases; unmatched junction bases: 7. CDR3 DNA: TGTGCCAGCCGCGGACAGGGTTGGAATCAGCCCCAGCATTTT. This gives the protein CASRGQGWNQPQHF.